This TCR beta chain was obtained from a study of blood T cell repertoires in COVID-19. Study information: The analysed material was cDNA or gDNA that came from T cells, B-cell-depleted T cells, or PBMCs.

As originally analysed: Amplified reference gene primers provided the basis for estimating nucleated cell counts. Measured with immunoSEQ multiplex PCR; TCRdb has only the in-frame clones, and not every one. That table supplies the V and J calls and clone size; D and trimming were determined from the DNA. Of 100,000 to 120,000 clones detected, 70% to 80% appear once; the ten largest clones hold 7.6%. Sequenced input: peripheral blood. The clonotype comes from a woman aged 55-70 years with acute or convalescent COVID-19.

The CDR3 is CASSQAGFETQYF. CDR3 coding DNA: TGTGCCAGCAGCCAAGCAGGGTTTGAGACCCAGTACTTC. V and J are TRBV4-2 and TRBJ2-5; possible D gene TRBD1, 5 bases. Germline CDR1 LGHNA, CDR2 YNFKEQ. There are 13 residues in the CDR3. V shed 1 base and J shed 5 bases, with 8 bases lying between them.